This T cell receptor (beta chain) appears in the sequencing data of a study of blood T cell repertoires in COVID-19. Study at large: T cells, B-cell-depleted T cells, or PBMCs provided the cDNA or gDNA that served as material.

Libraries were prepared by immunoSEQ multiplex PCR; TCRdb keeps only in-frame clonotypes and omits some of them. The sample holds some 330,000 clones, over 80% seen once. The sequenced material came from PBMCs or T cells enriched from blood (not recorded which). This TCR was recovered from a man between 25 and 39 years old who had recovered from COVID-19.

As DNA, the CDR3 is TGTGCCAGCAGCTTAGCTATTACGCAGTATTTT. Protein product: CASSLAITQYF. This chain uses TRBV11-2 with TRBJ2-3; no reliable D call. Germline CDR1 SGHAT, CDR2 FQNNGV. The CDR3 is 11 amino acids. Trimming cost V 1 base and J 8 bases, with 4 bases left between them.